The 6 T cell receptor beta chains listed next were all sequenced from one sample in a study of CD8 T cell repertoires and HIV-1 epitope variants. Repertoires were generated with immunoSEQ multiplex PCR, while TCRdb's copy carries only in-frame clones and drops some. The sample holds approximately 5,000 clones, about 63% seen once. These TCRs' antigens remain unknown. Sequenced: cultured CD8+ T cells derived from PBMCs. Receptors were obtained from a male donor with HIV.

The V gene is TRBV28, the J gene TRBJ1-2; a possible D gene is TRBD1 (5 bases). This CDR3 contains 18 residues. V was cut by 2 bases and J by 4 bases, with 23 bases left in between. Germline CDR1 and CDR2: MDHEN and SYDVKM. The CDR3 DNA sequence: TGTGCCAGCAGTTTACCCACAGTAAGACGGACACGGATCTATGGCTACACCTTC. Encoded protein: CASSLPTVRRTRIYGYTF.

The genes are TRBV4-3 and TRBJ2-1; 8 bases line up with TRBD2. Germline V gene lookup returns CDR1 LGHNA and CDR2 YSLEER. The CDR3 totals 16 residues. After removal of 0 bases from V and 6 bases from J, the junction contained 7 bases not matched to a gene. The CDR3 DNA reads TGCGCCAGCAGCCAAGACCCAGCGGGGGCCTCCAATGAGCAGTTCTTC. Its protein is CASSQDPAGASNEQFF.

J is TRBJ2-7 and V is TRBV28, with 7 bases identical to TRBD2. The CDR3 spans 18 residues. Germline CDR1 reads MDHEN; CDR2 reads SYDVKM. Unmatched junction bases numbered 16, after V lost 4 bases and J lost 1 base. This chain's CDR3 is CASSSLKRDPLPSYEQYF. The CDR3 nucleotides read TGTGCCAGCAGTTCTCTAAAGCGGGACCCCCTACCTTCCTACGAGCAGTACTTC.

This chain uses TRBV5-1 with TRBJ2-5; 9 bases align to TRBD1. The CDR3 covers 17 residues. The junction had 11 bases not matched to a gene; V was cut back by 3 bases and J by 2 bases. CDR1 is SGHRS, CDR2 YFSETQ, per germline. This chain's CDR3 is CASSSGTGFGGQETQYF. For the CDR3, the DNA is TGCGCCAGCAGCTCCGGGACAGGGTTTGGGGGGCAAGAGACCCAGTACTTC.

The CDR3 DNA sequence: TGTGCCAGCAGTCAAACCGGGACAGACCTCTACGAGCAGTACTTC. As protein: CASSQTGTDLYEQYF. This chain connects TRBV28 to TRBJ2-7; 7 bases align to TRBD1. Germline trimming cut 5 bases from V and 3 bases from J; bases unmatched to any gene: 10. Germline values: CDR1 MDHEN, CDR2 SYDVKM. This CDR3 region has 15 residues.

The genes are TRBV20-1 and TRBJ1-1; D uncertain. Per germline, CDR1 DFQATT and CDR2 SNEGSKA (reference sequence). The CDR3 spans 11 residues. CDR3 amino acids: CSLGRAAEAFF. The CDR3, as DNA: TGCAGCCTGGGCCGGGCCGCTGAAGCTTTCTTT.